This TCR beta chain was recorded in a study of cytomegalovirus exposure and HLA in healthy donors (dated by TCRdb to the late 2010s). At the level of the whole study: An earlier analysis of roughly 500 of the donors reported roughly 300 Gb of sequence data and some 120 million unique TCR beta sequences from about 200 million T cells. An early release that covered about 600 HLA-typed donors contained approximately 320 gigabases of sequencing data and some 87 million unique TCR sequences. Of the approximately 400 genotyped donors, 65% to 90% fell in the genetic ancestry cluster associated with self-reported Caucasian donors. The aim of the study was to test whether cataloging public T cell receptors could identify signatures of past pathogen exposure. The study used immunosequencing to profile the T cell repertoires of 600 to 850 subjects and linked those repertoires to cytomegalovirus serostatus. Besides the first cohort of roughly 660 subjects, a separate validation cohort made up of 90 to 150 different subjects was used. To predict cytomegalovirus infection status, the study combined high-throughput TCR immunosequencing, statistical association of individual TCRs with disease status, and machine learning. To study patterns of TCR occurrence, a later analysis re-analyzed previously published TCR beta repertoires from around 700 donors and added high-resolution HLA genotyping. The later analysis used no new phenotypic data to find candidate immune exposures, relying instead on TCR beta sequences and their occurrence across donors. In an earlier analysis of about 590 of the donors, high-throughput TCR beta sequencing was used to judge whether each TCR beta V gene segment behaved as functional or pseudogenic. Alongside the repertoire data, information on donor age, sex, ethnicity and CMV serostatus was compiled. A later genetic analysis used genome-wide SNP genotypes for about 55% of the 666 donors, treating that subset as a discovery cohort. Every repertoire in the discovery cohort had been generated on one and the same sequencing platform. Class I and class II HLA loci were covered by the typing at four-digit resolution. Typing coverage varied by locus: about 620-630 donors for A, B, C, DRB1 and DQB1; more than 500 for DQA1; approximately 570 for DPA1; fewer than 480 for DPB1. Five DR-DQ haplotypes were treated as single units for association and clustering because of strong linkage in the cohort. Across approximately 420 genotyped donors of the cohort, an average of approximately 240,000 unique TCR beta nucleotide sequences per donor were sequenced, and 15% to 20% of those sequences were non-productive. Overall study outcomes, separate from this receptor: The presence/absence analyses assumed that sequencing depth was roughly uniform across donors, and that assumption may not be true. Specific HLA alleles were associated with some 15,000 TCR beta sequences at a false discovery rate of 0.05 in a later analysis. For the cohort, immune exposure information was limited to CMV serostatus. The cohort was sequenced for TCR beta chains only, and without alpha or paired-chain data the features that could be detected were limited. In a later analysis, several top co-occurrence clusters were reported to appear linked to parvovirus B19, influenza, CMV and Epstein-Barr virus. The study gave a list of 150 to 200 TCR beta chains associated with cytomegalovirus. Because counts were too low, about 18 rarely observed V segments, including chromosome 9 orphons, were excluded from the earlier analysis of fewer than 650 of the donors. In vitro tests confirmed that a few of the cytomegalovirus-associated TCR beta chains recognize cytomegalovirus antigens. Correlated functional status among segregating V segments might reflect linkage disequilibrium, but an unknown experimental factor could not be ruled out. Some IMGT-functional V segments, including TRBV6-2 and TRBV6-3, could not be distinguished by the 87-base-pair reads and were therefore excluded. In a later analysis, TCR association rates were found to vary across HLA loci, with the most associated TCRs seen for DRB1 alleles and the fewest for HLA-C alleles. HLA typing was unavailable for some donors at each locus, so association tests used only the typed subset. Strong co-occurrence of HLA alleles, especially DR and DQ, made assigning TCR associations to individual alleles difficult. In a later genetic analysis, a missense DCLRE1C variant was associated with V-gene and J-gene trimming of TCR beta chains, and the association was replicated in an independent cohort. In a later analysis, HLA-associated TCR beta chains were found to be more clonally expanded and to have lower generation probabilities than equally common non-associated chains. A later genetic analysis reported fewer N-insertions in productive TCRs among donors in an Asian-associated ancestry cluster than the roughly 700-donor mean. A cluster of highly shared sequence variants was judged likely to be a technical artifact of the sequencing pipeline. While some public TCRs were present in many individuals, most TCR sequences turned up only very rarely across donors. Broadly in line with IMGT annotations, most TCR beta V segments showed up in productive rearrangements about 87% or about 30% of the time in an earlier analysis of around 550 of the donors. A later analysis found that most CMV-associated TCR beta chains appeared HLA-restricted, with HLA associations seemingly driven largely by CMV exposure. It was suggested by the authors that the approach could potentially be generalized to other disease states and immunological phenotypes. Cytomegalovirus status was reported to be diagnosed by the classifier with high specificity and sensitivity in both the original and validation cohorts. A further reported finding was that TCR beta sequences accurately predicted the HLA-A and HLA-B alleles for most subjects in the first cohort.

Comment on this clone: Its cognate antigen has yet to be identified. Qualities for individual bases were not recorded, and no much larger clone is one base off.

CDR1 is given as LNHNV and CDR2 as YYDKDF, both from the germline V gene (reference sequence). V is pared back by 5 bases and J by 3 bases, with 11 bases lying between the germline termini. CDR3 length: 13 amino acids, cysteine to phenylalanine. The DNA shown is the 39-base CDR3, in frame from base 1. Libraries were prepared through the immunoSEQ multiplex PCR assay. A mixture of 60 forward primers for TCR Vbeta segments and 13 reverse primers for TCR Jbeta segments was used in the multiplex PCR. The CDR3 region of rearranged TCR beta genes was amplified from genomic DNA with a multiplex PCR assay. Amplified TCR beta libraries were sequenced as 87-base-pair reads on the Illumina HiSeq System. From the authors' description of their analysis: A later analysis counted about 80 million unique TCR beta chains across the 670 or so repertoires, and approximately 11 million of these chains were shared by at least two donors. A nearest-neighbor algorithm error-corrected the raw reads and collapsed the reads into unique sequences, merging closely related sequences to remove PCR and sequencing errors. Alignment of CDR3 sequences to IMGT reference sequences was used to assign V, D and J gene segments. For a sequence to be retained, a match of at least six nucleotides was required to both a V gene segment and a J gene segment. A rearrangement counted as productive if the CDR3 had no stop codons and remained in frame with V and J, and every other rearrangement counted as non-productive. CDR3 was defined according to IMGT convention as the region running from the second conserved V-encoded cysteine to the conserved J-encoded phenylalanine. The earlier analysis of some 600 of the donors excluded sequences that lacked an unambiguous match to a single V gene segment. In an earlier analysis of roughly 500 of the donors, V segments were called functional above 56.7% productive rearrangements and were called segregating when the between-donor standard deviation exceeded 5%. To diagnose cytomegalovirus status from the catalog of TCR beta chain sequences, a statistical classification framework was built. V and J gene assignment, in a later analysis, came from comparing TCR nucleotide sequences with IMGT/GENE-DB human TR gene sequences. A later analysis assigned CDR3 sequences and most-parsimonious VDJ recombination scenarios with the TCRdist pipeline. A later analysis defined each TCR beta chain by its CDR3 amino acid sequence plus V-gene family, and excluded reads lacking a unique V-gene family. In a later analysis, fewer than 650 highly shared, low-generation-probability nucleotide sequences were removed to address suspected cross-contamination and a sequencing artifact. In a later analysis, a clonal expansion index for each public chain was calculated from normalized within-repertoire ranks of inferred template counts. In a later analysis, generation probabilities were computed with a VDJ recombination model fitted to out-of-frame rearrangements, and the resulting probabilities were checked against IGoR. Hypergeometric tests were used in a later analysis to score TCR-TCR, TCR-HLA and TCR-CMV co-occurrence, with a repertoire-size bias correction applied to the TCR pairs. False discovery rates were estimated in a later analysis by permuting HLA or CMV assignments 20 times. A later analysis grouped co-occurring TCRs with DBSCAN, adding TCRdist sequence similarity when clustering within HLA-allele-positive subsets. Repertoires with fewer than 30,000 or more than 120,000 public chains, plus five repertoires with anomalous nucleotide sharing, were excluded from co-occurrence clustering. TCRdb holds this immuneACCESS table with in-frame rearrangements only. Some clones are missing; in checked studies, unresolved V genes explain under half, and the rest has no known cause. The V and J calls and clone size are taken from that table; D and trimming were inferred from the DNA. Present in this sample are 100,000 to 150,000 clones, around four fifths of which were seen just once. Of the sample, roughly 1.2% falls within the top ten clones.

The cohort was made up of about 670 healthy bone marrow donors. Cohort members were all nominally healthy when sampled, although unrecorded immune exposures were likely present. The donor tested CMV seronegative, placing the donor among the 350 to 400 seronegative members of the cohort. A peripheral blood sample was provided by each donor, and peripheral blood mononuclear cells were used for TCR beta sequencing. The Qiagen DNeasy Blood Extraction Kit was used to extract genomic DNA from the blood cell samples. Rearrangement joined TRBV15 to TRBJ2-7; D gene: possibly TRBD2, on 6 matching bases. The source is a boy between 10 and 17 years old in good health and CMV-seronegative. Sequences were obtained from PBMCs. The nucleotide sequence is given as TGTGCCACCAGCCCGACTAGACGCTACGAGCAGTACTTC. It specifies CATSPTRRYEQYF.